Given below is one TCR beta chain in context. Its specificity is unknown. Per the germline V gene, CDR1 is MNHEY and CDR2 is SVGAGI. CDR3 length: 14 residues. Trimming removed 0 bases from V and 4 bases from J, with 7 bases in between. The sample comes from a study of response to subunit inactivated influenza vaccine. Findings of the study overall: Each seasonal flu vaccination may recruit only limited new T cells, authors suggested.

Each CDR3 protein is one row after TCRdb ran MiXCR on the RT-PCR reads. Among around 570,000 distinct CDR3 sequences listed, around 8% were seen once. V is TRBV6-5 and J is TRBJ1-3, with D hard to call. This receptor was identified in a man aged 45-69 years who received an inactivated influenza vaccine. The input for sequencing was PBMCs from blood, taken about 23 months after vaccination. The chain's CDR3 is CASSYSGTGNTIYF. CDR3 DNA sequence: TGTGCCAGCAGTTACTCGGGTACCGGAAACACCATATATTTT.